This T cell receptor (beta chain) was documented in a study of blood T cells in healthy people across ages. Study-level background: The template switching approach captured approximately one barcoded beta molecule for every two T cells.

Study results and limitations: Diversity was higher, and naive CD4+ cells more numerous, in long-lived donors than in aged donors.

This CDR3 has 12 residues. Germline CDR1 and CDR2: SGHKS and YYEKEE (reference sequence). V was shortened by 3 bases and J by 4 bases, with 8 bases between the two germline ends. This clonotype was seen more than once but under ten times. Its antigen is not known. Together with a sample-barcoded 5' primer, a J-beta primer mix was included in a second PCR lasting about 7 to 11 cycles. TCRdb independently ran MiXCR on the 5' RACE reads; one entry per CDR3 protein. The table records hundreds of thousands of distinct CDR3 sequences, 45% to 70% of them present only once. Sample: blood. The gene calls are TRBV5-5 and TRBJ2-7, with no clear D. The receptor comes from a man aged 35 to 55 in good health. The CDR3 here is CASSSDLYEQYF. In DNA, the CDR3 is TGTGCCAGCAGCTCTGACTTATACGAGCAGTACTTC.